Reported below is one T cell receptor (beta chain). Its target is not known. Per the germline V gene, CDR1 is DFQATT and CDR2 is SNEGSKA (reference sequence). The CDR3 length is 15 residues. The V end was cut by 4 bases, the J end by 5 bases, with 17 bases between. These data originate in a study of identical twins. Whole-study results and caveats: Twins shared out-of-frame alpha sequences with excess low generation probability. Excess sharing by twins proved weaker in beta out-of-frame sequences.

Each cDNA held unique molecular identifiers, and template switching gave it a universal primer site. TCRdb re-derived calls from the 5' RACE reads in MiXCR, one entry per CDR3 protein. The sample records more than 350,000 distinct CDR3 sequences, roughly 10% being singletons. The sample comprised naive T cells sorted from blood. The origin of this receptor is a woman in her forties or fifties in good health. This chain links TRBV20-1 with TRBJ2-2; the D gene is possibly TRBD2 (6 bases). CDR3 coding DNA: TGCAGTGCTAATGGTCGGCGGGACGGAACCGGGGAGCTGTTTTTT. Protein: CSANGRRDGTGELFF.